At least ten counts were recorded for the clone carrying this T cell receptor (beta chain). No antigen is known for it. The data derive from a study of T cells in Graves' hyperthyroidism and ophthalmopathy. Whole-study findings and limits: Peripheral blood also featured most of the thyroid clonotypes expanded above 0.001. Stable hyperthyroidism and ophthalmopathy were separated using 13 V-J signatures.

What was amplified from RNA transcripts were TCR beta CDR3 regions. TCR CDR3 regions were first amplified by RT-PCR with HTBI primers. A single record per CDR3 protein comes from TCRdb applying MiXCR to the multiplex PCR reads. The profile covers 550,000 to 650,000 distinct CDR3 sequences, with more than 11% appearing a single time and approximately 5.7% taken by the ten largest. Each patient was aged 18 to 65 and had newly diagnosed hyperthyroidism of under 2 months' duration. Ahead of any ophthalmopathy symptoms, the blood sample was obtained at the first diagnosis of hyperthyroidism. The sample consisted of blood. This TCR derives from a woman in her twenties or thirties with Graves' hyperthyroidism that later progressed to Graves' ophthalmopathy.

The CDR3 reads CASSPLAGGTDTQYF. In nucleotides, the CDR3 is TGTGCCAGCAGCCCACTAGCGGGAGGTACAGATACGCAGTATTTT. The chain links TRBV7-9 to TRBJ2-3; 12 nucleotides line up with TRBD2. Looked up from germline, CDR1 is SEHNR and CDR2 is FQNEAQ (reference sequence). The CDR3 totals 15 residues. The junction had 3 bases not matched to a gene; V was cut back by 5 bases and J by 3 bases.